This T cell receptor beta chain was captured by sequencing in a study of blood T cell repertoires in COVID-19. On the study more broadly: COVID-19 samples from acute and convalescent phases originated in the United States, Italy and Spain.

The CDR3 sequence is 13 residues long. Germline V gene lookup returns CDR1 MGHDK and CDR2 SYGVNS. Trimming took 8 bases from V and 4 from J, leaving 12 bases between them. In the study's own analysis: Estimation of nucleated cell counts relied on the amplification of reference gene primers. Libraries were prepared by immunoSEQ multiplex PCR; TCRdb keeps only in-frame clonotypes and omits some of them. That table supplies the V and J calls and clone size; D and trimming were determined from the DNA. The sample lists approximately 85,000 clones; about 81% were seen once. This TCR was sampled from a human donor in a cohort sampled during active COVID-19. The chain is built from TRBV25-1 and TRBJ1-5; D uncertain. Sequencing was done on a sample of peripheral blood. The CDR3 here is CASRGELNQPQHF. For the CDR3, the DNA is TGTGCCAGCCGTGGGGAGCTTAATCAGCCCCAGCATTTT. Looking up the rest from reference TRBV25-1 and TRBJ1-5 gives the full variable domain: EADIYQTPRYLVIGTGKKITLECSQTMGHDKMYWYQQDPGMELHLIHYSYGVNSTEKGDLSSESTVSRIRTEHFPLTLESARPSHTSQYLCASRGELNQPQHFGDGTRLSIL.